The source of this T cell receptor (beta chain) is a study of blood T cell repertoires in COVID-19. At the level of the study: T cells, B-cell-depleted T cells, or PBMCs provided the cDNA or gDNA that served as material.

In the original processing: The assay estimated nucleated cells by amplifying reference gene primers. This table comes from immunoSEQ multiplex PCR, and its TCRdb copy is limited to in-frame clones, with some not included. V and J calls and clone size are as listed in that table; D and trimming were resolved from the DNA. Of about 82,000 clones in the sample, about 89% were seen once. This TCR was sampled from a woman aged 45-59 years with acute COVID-19. Sequenced: PBMCs or T cells enriched from blood (not recorded which).

CDR3 sequence reads: CASSRTLGGGTSGRAYNEQFF. In nucleotides, the CDR3 is TGCGCCAGCAGCCGGACTCTTGGCGGCGGGACTAGCGGGAGGGCCTACAATGAGCAGTTCTTC. This rearrangement joins TRBV5-1 to TRBJ2-1; 16 bases line up with TRBD2. The CDR3 has 21 residues. Germline V gene sequence: CDR1 SGHRS, CDR2 YFSETQ. V was pared by 4 bases and J by 2 bases, with 15 bases of the junction left unmatched.